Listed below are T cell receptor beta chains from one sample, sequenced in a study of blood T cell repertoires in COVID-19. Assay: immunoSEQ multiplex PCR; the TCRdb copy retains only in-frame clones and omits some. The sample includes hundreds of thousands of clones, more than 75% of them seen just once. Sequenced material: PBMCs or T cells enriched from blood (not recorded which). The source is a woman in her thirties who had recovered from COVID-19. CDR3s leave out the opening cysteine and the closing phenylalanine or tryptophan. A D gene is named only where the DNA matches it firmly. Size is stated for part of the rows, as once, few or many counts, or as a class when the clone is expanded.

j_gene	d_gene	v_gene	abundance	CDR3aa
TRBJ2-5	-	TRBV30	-	AWSVVGWETQY
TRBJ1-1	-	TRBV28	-	ASSAFTEAF
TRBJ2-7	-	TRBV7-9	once	ASSFSTYEQY
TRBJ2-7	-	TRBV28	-	ASSSPLGQTGSYEQY
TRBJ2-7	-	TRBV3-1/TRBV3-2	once	ASSPGAGGEQY
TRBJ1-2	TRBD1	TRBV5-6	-	ASSGTGDYGYT
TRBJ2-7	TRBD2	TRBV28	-	ASSLALGLADKYEQY
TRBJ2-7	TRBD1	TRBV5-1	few	ASGQGPPLSYEQY
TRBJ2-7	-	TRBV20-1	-	SATLASEQY
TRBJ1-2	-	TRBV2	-	ASSAKRQSVYGYT
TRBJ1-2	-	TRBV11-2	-	ASSLASGWRGYT
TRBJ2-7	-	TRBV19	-	ASSHSRGESSYEQY
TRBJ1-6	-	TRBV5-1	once	ASSEDGLNSPLH
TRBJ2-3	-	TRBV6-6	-	ATEGGAKADTQY
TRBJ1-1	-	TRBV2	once	ASSEAGGTEAF
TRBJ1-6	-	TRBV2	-	ASPGGDGENSPLH
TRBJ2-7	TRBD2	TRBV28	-	ASSLYRSGDYEQY
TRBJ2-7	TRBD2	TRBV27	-	ASSLLLSSGSYEQY
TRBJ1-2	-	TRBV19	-	ASSRQDSPYGYT
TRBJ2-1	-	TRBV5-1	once	ASSPTAGAYNEQF
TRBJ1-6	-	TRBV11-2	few	ASSLAGTNNSPLH
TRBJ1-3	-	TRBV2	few	ASSEAGPISGNTIY